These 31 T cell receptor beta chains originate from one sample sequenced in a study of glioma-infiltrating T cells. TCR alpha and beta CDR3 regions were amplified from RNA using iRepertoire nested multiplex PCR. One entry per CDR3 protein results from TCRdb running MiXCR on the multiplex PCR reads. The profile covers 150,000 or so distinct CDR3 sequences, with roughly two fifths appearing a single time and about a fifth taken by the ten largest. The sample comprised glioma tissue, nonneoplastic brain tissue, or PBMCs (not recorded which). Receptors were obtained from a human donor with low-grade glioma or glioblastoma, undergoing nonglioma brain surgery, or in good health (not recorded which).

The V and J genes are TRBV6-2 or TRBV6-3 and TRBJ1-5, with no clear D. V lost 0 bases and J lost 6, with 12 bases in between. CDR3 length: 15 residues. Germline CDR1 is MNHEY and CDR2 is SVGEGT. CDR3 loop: CASSYSSDTGQPQHF. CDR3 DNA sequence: TGTGCCAGCAGTTACTCTTCCGACACCGGTCAGCCCCAGCATTTT.

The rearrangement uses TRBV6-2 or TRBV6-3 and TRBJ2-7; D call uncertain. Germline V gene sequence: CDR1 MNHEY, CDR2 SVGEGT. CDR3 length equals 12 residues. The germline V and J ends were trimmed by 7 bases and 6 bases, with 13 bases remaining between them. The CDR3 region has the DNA TGTGCCAGCACCCTCGGGCTAGTCGAGCAGTACTTC. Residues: CASTLGLVEQYF.

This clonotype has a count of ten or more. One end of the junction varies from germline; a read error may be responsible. The CDR3 loop is CASSYPGNSNEQYF. The DNA of the CDR3 is TGTGCCAGCAGCTATCCGGGAAACTCCAACGAGCAGTACTTC. The rearrangement links TRBV6-1 to TRBJ2-7; D possibly corresponds to TRBD2 (5 bases). Germline V gene sequence: CDR1 MNHNS, CDR2 SASEGT. This CDR3 contains 14 residues.

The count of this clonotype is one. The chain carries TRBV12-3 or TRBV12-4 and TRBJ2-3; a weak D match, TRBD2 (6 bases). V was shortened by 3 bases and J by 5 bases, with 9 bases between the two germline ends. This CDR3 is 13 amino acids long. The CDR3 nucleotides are TGTGCCAGCAGTTTGCAGGAGGGAGATACGCAGTATTTT. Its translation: CASSLQEGDTQYF.

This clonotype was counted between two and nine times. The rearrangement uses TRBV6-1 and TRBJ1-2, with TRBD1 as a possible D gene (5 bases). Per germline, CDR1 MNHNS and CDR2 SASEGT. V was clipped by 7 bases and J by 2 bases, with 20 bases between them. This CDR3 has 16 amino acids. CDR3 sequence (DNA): TGTGCCAGCACTCGCCCCGTAACTACAGGAAACTATGGCTACACCTTC. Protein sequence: CASTRPVTTGNYGYTF.

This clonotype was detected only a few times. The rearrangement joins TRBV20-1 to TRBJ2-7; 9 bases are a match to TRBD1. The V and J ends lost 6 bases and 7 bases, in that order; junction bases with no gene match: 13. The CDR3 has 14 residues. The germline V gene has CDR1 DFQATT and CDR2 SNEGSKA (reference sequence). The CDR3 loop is CSATSGTGSWEQYF. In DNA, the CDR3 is TGCAGTGCAACCTCCGGGACAGGGTCGTGGGAGCAGTACTTC.

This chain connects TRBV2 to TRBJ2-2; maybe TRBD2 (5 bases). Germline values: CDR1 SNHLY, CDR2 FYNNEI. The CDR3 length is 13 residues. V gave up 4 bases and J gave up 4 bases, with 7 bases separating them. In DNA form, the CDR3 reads TGTGCCAGCAGTGGAGGACTCACCGGGGAGCTGTTTTTT. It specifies CASSGGLTGELFF.

The CDR3 spells CASSHPIAGEGTDTQYF. CDR3 coding DNA: TGTGCCAGCAGCCATCCTATAGCGGGAGAAGGCACAGATACGCAGTATTTT. This chain uses TRBV4-2 with TRBJ2-3, with TRBD2 identical over 9 bases. V lost 3 bases to trimming and J lost 1 base; unmatched junction nucleotides: 8. Per germline, CDR1 LGHNA and CDR2 YNFKEQ. This CDR3 has 17 residues.

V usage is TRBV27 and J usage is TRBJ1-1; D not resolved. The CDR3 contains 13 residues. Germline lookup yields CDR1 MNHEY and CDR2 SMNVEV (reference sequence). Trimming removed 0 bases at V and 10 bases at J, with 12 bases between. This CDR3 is CASSLSGTVGAFF. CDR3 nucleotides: TGTGCCAGCAGTTTATCAGGCACCGTGGGAGCTTTCTTT.

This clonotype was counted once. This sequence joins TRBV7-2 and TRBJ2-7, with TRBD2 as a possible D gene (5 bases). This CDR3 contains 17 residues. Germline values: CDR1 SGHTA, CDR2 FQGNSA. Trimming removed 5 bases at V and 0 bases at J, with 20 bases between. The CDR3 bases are TGTGCCAGCAGCCCACCCGTAGCCCTCGGGATCTCCTACGAGCAGTACTTC. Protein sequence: CASSPPVALGISYEQYF. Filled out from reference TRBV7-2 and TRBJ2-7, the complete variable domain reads GAGVSQSPSNKVTEKGKDVELRCDPISGHTALYWYRQSLGQGLEFLIYFQGNSAPDKSGLPSDRFSAERTGGSVSTLTIQRTQQEDSAVYLCASSPPVALGISYEQYFGPGTRLTVT.

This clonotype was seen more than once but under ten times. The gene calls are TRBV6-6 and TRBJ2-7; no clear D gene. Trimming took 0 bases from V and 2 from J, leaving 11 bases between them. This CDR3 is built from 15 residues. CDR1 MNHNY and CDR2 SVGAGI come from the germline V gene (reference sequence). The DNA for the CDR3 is TGTGCCAGCAGTTACTCGACGGGCAGAGCCTACGAGCAGTACTTC. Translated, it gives CASSYSTGRAYEQYF.

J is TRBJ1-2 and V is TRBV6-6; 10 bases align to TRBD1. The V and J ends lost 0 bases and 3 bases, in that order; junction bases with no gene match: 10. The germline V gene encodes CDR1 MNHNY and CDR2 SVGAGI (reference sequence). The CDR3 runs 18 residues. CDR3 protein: CASSYSSGTGTGDYGYTF. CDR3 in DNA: TGTGCCAGCAGTTACTCTTCGGGAACCGGGACAGGGGACTATGGCTACACCTTC.

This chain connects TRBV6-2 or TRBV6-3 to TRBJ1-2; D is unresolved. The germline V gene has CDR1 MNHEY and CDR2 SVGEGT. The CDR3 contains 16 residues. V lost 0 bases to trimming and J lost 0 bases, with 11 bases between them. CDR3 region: CASSYSLTTANYGYTF. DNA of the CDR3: TGTGCCAGCAGTTACTCCCTTACGACGGCTAACTATGGCTACACCTTC.

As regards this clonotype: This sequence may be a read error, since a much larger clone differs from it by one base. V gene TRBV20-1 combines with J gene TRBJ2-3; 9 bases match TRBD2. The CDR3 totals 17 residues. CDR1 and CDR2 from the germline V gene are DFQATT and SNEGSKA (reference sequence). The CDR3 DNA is TGCAGTGCTAATATCCCCCTCCTAGCGGGAAGCACAGATATGCAGTATTTT. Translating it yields CSANIPLLAGSTDMQYF.

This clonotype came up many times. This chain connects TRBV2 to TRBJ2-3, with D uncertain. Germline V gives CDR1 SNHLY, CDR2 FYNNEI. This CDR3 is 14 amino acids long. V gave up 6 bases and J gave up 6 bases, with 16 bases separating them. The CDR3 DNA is TGTGCCAGCAGACCAACTCAGACGGCGGATACGCAGTATTTT. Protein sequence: CASRPTQTADTQYF.

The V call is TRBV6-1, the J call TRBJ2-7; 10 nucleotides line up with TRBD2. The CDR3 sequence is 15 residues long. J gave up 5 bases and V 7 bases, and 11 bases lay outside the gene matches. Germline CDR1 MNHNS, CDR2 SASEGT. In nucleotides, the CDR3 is TGTGCCAGCATTATCTCTAGCGGGAGTTCCCACGAGCAGTACTTC. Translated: CASIISSGSSHEQYF.

This chain's CDR3 is CSGTLGLAAAQYF. CDR3 sequence (DNA): TGCAGTGGGACCTTGGGACTAGCTGCGGCCCAGTACTTC. The V and J genes are TRBV20-1 and TRBJ2-5; 9 bases fit TRBD2. J gave up 9 bases and V 7 bases, and 12 bases lay outside the gene matches. The CDR3 length is 13 residues. In germline, CDR1 is DFQATT, CDR2 SNEGSKA (reference sequence).

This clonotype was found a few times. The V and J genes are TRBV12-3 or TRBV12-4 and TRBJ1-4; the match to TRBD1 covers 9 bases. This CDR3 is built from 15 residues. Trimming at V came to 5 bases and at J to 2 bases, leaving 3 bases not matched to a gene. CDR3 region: CASSQQGATNEKLFF. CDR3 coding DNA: TGTGCCAGCAGTCAACAGGGGGCGACTAATGAAAAACTGTTTTTT.

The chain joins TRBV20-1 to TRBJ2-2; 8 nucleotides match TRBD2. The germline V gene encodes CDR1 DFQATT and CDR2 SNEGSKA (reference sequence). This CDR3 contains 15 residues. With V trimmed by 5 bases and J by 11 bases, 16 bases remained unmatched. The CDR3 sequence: CSAAPQGSGRGELFF. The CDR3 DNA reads TGCAGTGCTGCCCCCCAGGGGAGCGGGAGAGGCGAGCTGTTTTTT.

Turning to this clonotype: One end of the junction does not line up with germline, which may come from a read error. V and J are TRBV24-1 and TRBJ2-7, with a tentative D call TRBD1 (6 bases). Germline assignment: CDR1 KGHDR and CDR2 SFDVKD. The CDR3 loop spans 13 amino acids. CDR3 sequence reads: CATSDSWTVERYF. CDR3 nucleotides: TGTGCTACCAGTGATTCCTGGACAGTCGAGCGGTACTTC.

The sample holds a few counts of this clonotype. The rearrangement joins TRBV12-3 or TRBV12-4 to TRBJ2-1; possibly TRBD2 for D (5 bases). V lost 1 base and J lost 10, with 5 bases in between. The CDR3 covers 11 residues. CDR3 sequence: CASSLGEEQFF. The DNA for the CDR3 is TGTGCCAGCAGTTTAGGGGAGGAGCAGTTCTTC.

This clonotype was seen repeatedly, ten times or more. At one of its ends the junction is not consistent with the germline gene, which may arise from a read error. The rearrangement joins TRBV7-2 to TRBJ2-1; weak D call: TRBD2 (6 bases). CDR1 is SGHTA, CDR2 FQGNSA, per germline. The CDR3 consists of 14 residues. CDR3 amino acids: CARSLVGGLVEQFF. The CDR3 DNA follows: TGTGCCCGCAGCTTAGTGGGGGGATTGGTTGAGCAGTTCTTC.

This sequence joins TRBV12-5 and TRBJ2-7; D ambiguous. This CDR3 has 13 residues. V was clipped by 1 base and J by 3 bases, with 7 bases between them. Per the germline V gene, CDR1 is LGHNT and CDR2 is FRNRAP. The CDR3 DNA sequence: TGTGCTAGTGGTTTGGACTTTTACTACGAGCAGTACTTC. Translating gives CASGLDFYYEQYF.

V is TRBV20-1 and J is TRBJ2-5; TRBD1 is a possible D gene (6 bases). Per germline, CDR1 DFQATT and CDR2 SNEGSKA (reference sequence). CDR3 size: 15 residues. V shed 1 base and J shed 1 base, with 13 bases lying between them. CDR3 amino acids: CSARAAGQPQETQYF. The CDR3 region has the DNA TGCAGTGCTAGAGCGGCTGGACAGCCCCAAGAGACCCAGTACTTC.

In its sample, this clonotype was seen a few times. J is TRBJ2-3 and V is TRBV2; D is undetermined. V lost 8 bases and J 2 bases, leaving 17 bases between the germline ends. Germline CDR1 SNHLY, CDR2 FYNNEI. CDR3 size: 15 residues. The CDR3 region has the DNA TGTGCCAGCGTAGAAACAAGGCCGTCCACAGATACGCAGTATTTT. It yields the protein CASVETRPSTDTQYF.

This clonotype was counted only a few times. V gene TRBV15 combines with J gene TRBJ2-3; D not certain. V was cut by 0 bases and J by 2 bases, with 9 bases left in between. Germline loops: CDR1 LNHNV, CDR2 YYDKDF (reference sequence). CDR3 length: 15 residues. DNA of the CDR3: TGTGCCACCAGCAGAGATTTGGTAAACACAGATACGCAGTATTTT. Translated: CATSRDLVNTDTQYF.

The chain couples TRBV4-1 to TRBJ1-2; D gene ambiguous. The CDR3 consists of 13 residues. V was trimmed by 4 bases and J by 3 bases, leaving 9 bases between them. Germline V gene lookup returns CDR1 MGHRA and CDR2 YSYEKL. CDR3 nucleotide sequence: TGCGCCAGCAGCCCCCTGGAGCACTATGGCTACACCTTC. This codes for CASSPLEHYGYTF.

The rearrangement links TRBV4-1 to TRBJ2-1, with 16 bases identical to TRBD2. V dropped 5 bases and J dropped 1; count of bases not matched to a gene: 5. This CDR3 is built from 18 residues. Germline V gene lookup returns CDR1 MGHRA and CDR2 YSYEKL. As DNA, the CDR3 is TGCGCCAGCAGCTTGGGACTAGCGGGAGGGCAGTCCTACAATGAGCAGTTCTTC. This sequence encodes CASSLGLAGGQSYNEQFF.

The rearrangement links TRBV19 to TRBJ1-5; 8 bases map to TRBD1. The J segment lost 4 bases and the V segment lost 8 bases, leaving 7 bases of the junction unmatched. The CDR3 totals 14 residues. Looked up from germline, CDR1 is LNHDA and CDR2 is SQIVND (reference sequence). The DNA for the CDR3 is TGTGCCAGTCAAACAGGGGGAAGTAATCAGCCCCAGCATTTT. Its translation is CASQTGGSNQPQHF. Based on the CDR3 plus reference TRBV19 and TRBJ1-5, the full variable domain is DGGITQSPKYLFRKEGQNVTLSCEQNLNHDAMYWYRQDPGQGLRLIYYSQIVNDFQKGDIAEGYSVSREKKESFPLTVTSAQKNPTAFYLCASQTGGSNQPQHFGDGTRLSIL.

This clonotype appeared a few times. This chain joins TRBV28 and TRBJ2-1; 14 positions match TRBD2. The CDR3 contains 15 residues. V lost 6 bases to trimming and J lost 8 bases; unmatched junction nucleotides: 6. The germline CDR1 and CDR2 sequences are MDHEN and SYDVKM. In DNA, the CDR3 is TGTGCCAGCAGCTCTGGACTAGCGGGAGGCTATGAGCAGTTCTTC. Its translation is CASSSGLAGGYEQFF.

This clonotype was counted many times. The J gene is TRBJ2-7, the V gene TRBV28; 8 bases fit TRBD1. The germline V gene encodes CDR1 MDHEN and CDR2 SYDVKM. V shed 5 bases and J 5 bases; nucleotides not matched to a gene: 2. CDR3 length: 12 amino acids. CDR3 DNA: TGTGCCAGCAGTCTGGACAGGGACGAGCAGTACTTC. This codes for CASSLDRDEQYF.